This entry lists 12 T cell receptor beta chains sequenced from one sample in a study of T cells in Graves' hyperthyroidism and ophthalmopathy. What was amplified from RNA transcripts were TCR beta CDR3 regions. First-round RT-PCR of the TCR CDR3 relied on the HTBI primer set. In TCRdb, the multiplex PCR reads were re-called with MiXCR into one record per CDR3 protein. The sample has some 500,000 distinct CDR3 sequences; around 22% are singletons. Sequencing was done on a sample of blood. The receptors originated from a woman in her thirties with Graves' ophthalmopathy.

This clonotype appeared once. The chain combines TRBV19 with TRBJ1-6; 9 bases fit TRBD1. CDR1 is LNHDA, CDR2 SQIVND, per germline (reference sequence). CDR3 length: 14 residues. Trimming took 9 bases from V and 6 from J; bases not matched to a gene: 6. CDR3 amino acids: CASAAGQGNSPLHF. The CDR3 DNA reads TGTGCCAGCGCGGCGGGACAGGGTAATTCACCCCTCCACTTT. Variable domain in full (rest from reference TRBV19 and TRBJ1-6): DGGITQSPKYLFRKEGQNVTLSCEQNLNHDAMYWYRQDPGQGLRLIYYSQIVNDFQKGDIAEGYSVSREKKESFPLTVTSAQKNPTAFYLCASAAGQGNSPLHFGNGTRLTVT.

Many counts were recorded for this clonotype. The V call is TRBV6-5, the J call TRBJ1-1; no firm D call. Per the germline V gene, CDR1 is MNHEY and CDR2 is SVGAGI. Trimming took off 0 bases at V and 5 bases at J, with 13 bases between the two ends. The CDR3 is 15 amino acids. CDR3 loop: CASSYSTDWSTEAFF. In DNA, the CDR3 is TGTGCCAGCAGTTACTCTACAGATTGGAGTACTGAAGCTTTCTTT.

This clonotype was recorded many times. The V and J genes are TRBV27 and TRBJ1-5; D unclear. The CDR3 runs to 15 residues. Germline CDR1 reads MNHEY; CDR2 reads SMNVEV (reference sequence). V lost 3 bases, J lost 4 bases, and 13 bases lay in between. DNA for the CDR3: TGTGCCAGCAGTTTGATAGGGAGGTGGAATCAGCCCCAGCATTTT. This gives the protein CASSLIGRWNQPQHF.

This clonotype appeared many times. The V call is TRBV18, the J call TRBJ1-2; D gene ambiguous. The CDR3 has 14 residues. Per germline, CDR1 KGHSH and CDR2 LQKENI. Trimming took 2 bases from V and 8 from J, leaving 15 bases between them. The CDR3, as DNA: TGTGCCAGCTCACCATCAACAGCTCGTGGGGGCTACACCTTC. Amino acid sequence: CASSPSTARGGYTF. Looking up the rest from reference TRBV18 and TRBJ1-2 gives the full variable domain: NAGVMQNPRHLVRRRGQEARLRCSPMKGHSHVYWYRQLPEEGLKFMVYLQKENIIDESGMPKERFSAEFPKEGPSILRIQQVVRGDSAAYFCASSPSTARGGYTFGSGTRLTVV.

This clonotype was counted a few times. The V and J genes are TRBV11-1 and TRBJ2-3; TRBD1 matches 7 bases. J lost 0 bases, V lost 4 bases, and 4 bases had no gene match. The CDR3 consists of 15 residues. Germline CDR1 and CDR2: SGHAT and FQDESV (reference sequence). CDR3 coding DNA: TGTGCCAGCAGCTCCCGACAGGGAAGCACAGATACGCAGTATTTT. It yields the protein CASSSRQGSTDTQYF. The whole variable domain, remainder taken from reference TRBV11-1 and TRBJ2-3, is EAEVAQSPRYKITEKSQAVAFWCDPISGHATLYWYRQILGQGPELLVQFQDESVVDDSQLPKDRFSAERLKGVDSTLKIQPAELGDSAMYLCASSSRQGSTDTQYFGPGTRLTVL.

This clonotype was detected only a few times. CDR3 in DNA: TGTGCCAGCAGCGTAAAAGCATCTTGGGGCTATGGCTACACCTTC. It codes for CASSVKASWGYGYTF. The V and J genes are TRBV9 and TRBJ1-2; no reliable D call. The V end was cut by 1 base, the J end by 4 bases, with 14 bases between. Looked up from germline, CDR1 is SGDLS and CDR2 is YYNGEE. CDR3 length: 15 residues.

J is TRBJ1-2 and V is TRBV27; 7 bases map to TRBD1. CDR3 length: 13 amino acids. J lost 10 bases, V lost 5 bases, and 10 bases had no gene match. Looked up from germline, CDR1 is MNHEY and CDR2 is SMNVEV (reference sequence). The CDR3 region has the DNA TGTGCCAGCAGTCCGACAGGGTATCCAGACTACACCTTC. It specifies CASSPTGYPDYTF.

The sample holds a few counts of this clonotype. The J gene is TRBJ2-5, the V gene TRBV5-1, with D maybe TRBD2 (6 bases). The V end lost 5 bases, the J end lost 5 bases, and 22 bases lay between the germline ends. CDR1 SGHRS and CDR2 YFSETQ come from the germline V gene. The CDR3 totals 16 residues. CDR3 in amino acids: CASRSEGWRGLETQYF. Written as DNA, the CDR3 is TGCGCCAGCAGGTCTGAAGGCTGGCGGGGTTTGGAGACCCAGTACTTC.

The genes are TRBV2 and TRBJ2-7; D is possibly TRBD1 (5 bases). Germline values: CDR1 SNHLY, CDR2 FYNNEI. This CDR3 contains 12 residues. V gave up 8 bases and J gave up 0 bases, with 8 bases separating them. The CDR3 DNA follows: TGTGCCAGCCAGACAGACTCCTACGAGCAGTACTTC. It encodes CASQTDSYEQYF.

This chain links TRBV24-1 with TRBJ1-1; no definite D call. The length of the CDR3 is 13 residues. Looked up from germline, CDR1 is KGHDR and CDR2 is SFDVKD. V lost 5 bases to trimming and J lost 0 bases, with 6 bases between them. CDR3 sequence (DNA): TGTGCCACCAGTGCATCTTTGAACACTGAAGCTTTCTTT. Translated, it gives CATSASLNTEAFF.

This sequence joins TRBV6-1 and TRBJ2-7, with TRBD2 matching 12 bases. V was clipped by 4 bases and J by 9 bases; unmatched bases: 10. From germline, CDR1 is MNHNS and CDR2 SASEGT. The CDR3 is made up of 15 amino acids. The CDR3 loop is CASSGGLAGPSVQYF. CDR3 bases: TGTGCCAGCAGTGGAGGACTAGCGGGACCGTCGGTGCAGTACTTC.

CDR3 amino acids: CASSWTVDNQPQHF. The CDR3 region has the DNA TGTGCCAGCAGCTGGACAGTGGACAATCAGCCCCAGCATTTT. The chain combines TRBV11-1 with TRBJ1-5, with D possibly matching TRBD1 (6 bases). Trimming removed 4 bases from V and 3 bases from J, with 10 bases in between. The germline gives CDR1 SGHAT, CDR2 FQDESV (reference sequence). This CDR3 is 14 amino acids long.